These 9 T cell receptor beta chains came from one sample sequenced in a study of CD8 T cells in ankylosing spondylitis. TCRdb redid the calling of the 5' RACE reads with MiXCR, one entry per CDR3 protein. The sample holds about 250,000 distinct CDR3 sequences, more than 25% seen once. Sequenced sample: blood, either unsorted or a sorted T cell fraction (not recorded which). The source is a male donor with ankylosing spondylitis or in good health (not recorded which).

The chain joins TRBV11-2 to TRBJ2-1, with TRBD2 matching 8 bases. The CDR3 spans 18 residues. Per the germline V gene, CDR1 is SGHAT and CDR2 is FQNNGV. Trimming cost V 0 bases and J 7 bases; bases outside gene matches: 14. The DNA for the CDR3 is TGTGCCAGCAGCTTAGAGGGGTATGCGGGGGGCCTTGGGAATGAGCAGTTCTTC. This translates into CASSLEGYAGGLGNEQFF. Based on the CDR3 plus reference TRBV11-2 and TRBJ2-1, the full variable domain is EAGVAQSPRYKIIEKRQSVAFWCNPISGHATLYWYQQILGQGPKLLIQFQNNGVVDDSQLPKDRFSAERLKGVDSTLKIQPAKLEDSAVYLCASSLEGYAGGLGNEQFFGPGTRLTVL.

The gene calls are TRBV12-3 or TRBV12-4 and TRBJ1-2, with 8 bases that match TRBD1. V shed 7 bases, J shed 4 bases, and the junction held 8 bases outside the gene matches. This CDR3 has 14 residues. For the CDR3, the DNA is TGTGCCAGCACCCGAGGACAGGGTGGCTATGGCTACACCTTC. It is translated as CASTRGQGGYGYTF.

This clonotype was counted once. The rearrangement joins TRBV27 to TRBJ2-1; a possible D gene is TRBD1 (6 bases). V was trimmed by 7 bases and J by 0 bases, leaving 13 bases between them. Germline loops: CDR1 MNHEY, CDR2 SMNVEV (reference sequence). There are 15 residues in the CDR3. The CDR3: CASNFLGASYNEQFF. The CDR3 DNA reads TGTGCCAGCAACTTTTTGGGGGCCTCCTACAATGAGCAGTTCTTC.

The rearrangement links TRBV12-3 or TRBV12-4 to TRBJ1-4; 8 nucleotides match TRBD1. The CDR3 sequence is 14 residues long. J gave up 8 bases and V 6 bases, and 8 bases lay outside the gene matches. The CDR3 DNA is TGTGCCAGCAGCCCCAGGGGGCTGGAAGAAAAACTGTTTTTT. Amino acids: CASSPRGLEEKLFF.

Only a few counts were recorded for this clonotype. The rearrangement uses TRBV12-3 or TRBV12-4 and TRBJ2-1; 9 bases are shared with TRBD1. V trimming: 5 bases; J trimming: 7 bases; junction bases outside the gene matches: 6. This CDR3 has 14 amino acids. The CDR3 reads CASSARDRANEQFF. CDR3 DNA: TGTGCCAGCAGTGCTAGGGACAGGGCTAATGAGCAGTTCTTC.

The rearrangement uses TRBV3-1 and TRBJ2-2; D gene ambiguous. CDR3 length: 13 residues. Germline CDR1 LGHDT, CDR2 YNNKEL (reference sequence). V lost 4 bases to trimming and J lost 7 bases, with 10 bases between them. CDR3 in amino acids: CASSPSKGGELFF. CDR3 nucleotides: TGTGCCAGCAGCCCCTCGAAAGGCGGGGAGCTGTTTTTT.

This clonotype showed up just a few times. The chain recombines TRBV28 with TRBJ1-6; a possible D gene is TRBD1 (5 bases). The germline V gene has CDR1 MDHEN and CDR2 SYDVKM. This CDR3 spans 16 amino acids. Trimming left V 4 bases short and J 7 bases short, with 17 bases between. The CDR3 here is CASSSSPGRRNSPLHF. Written as DNA, the CDR3 is TGTGCCAGCAGTTCCTCTCCGGGACGCCGAAATTCACCCCTCCACTTT.

This sequence joins TRBV27 and TRBJ2-1; 7 bases line up with TRBD1. V lost 5 bases to trimming and J lost 4 bases; unmatched junction nucleotides: 8. The V gene's germline CDR1 is MNHEY and CDR2 SMNVEV (reference sequence). The CDR3 spans 15 residues. The CDR3 is CASSPWGQRYNEQFF. For the CDR3, the DNA is TGTGCCAGCAGTCCCTGGGGACAGCGATACAATGAGCAGTTCTTC.

The gene calls are TRBV5-6 and TRBJ2-5, with 9 bases lining up with TRBD2. CDR1 is SGHDT and CDR2 is YYEEEE in the germline V gene. This CDR3 has 15 residues. Germline trimming cut 4 bases from V and 2 bases from J; bases unmatched to any gene: 6. In DNA form, the CDR3 reads TGTGCCAGCAGCCGAGCGGGGGGCCATCAAGAGACCCAGTACTTC. As protein: CASSRAGGHQETQYF.